These T cell receptor beta chains were read from a single sample in a study of beta chain features in type 1 diabetes. Clones were sequenced by immunoSEQ multiplex PCR, and TCRdb holds only the in-frame ones, with some missing. The sample has approximately 260,000 clones; less than 30% are singletons. The specimen was naive CD4+ T cells from blood. Every receptor here comes from a woman aged 30 to 39 with type 1 diabetes. Both conserved end residues are part of each CDR3. Each record gives: clone size, J gene, D gene, V gene, CDR3 DNA, CDR3 protein. The D gene is left open where the match is weak. The size of a clone is reported for some rows only, either as once, few or many, or as a class for expanded clones.

abundance: -
j_gene: TRBJ2-7
d_gene: TRBD1
v_gene: TRBV2
CDR3nt: TGTGCCAGCAAGGGACAGGGGCCTAACGAGCAGTACTTC
CDR3aa: CASKGQGPNEQYF

abundance: few
j_gene: TRBJ2-3
d_gene: TRBD1
v_gene: TRBV4-2
CDR3nt: TGTGCCAGCAGCCAAGAAGGGTATCGCGGACAGGGGAGTTTTATTGACACAGATACGCAGTATTTT
CDR3aa: CASSQEGYRGQGSFIDTDTQYF

abundance: -
j_gene: TRBJ2-1
d_gene: TRBD2
v_gene: TRBV11-2
CDR3nt: TGTGCCAGCAGCCTCGGGGGTGGCGGGAGTACGTACAATGAGCAGTTCTTC
CDR3aa: CASSLGGGGSTYNEQFF

abundance: -
j_gene: TRBJ1-5
d_gene: TRBD1
v_gene: TRBV18
CDR3nt: TGTGCCAGCTCACCACCGATCAGAGACAGGGGTGGCAATCAGCCCCAGCATTTT
CDR3aa: CASSPPIRDRGGNQPQHF

abundance: -
j_gene: TRBJ2-2
d_gene: -
v_gene: TRBV15
CDR3nt: TGTGCCACCAGCAGACTTAGGGGCAGCGGGGAGCTGTTTTTT
CDR3aa: CATSRLRGSGELFF

abundance: -
j_gene: TRBJ1-4
d_gene: -
v_gene: TRBV7-9
CDR3nt: TGTGCCAGCACACCGGGTACAACTAATGAAAAACTGTTTTTT
CDR3aa: CASTPGTTNEKLFF

abundance: -
j_gene: TRBJ1-5
d_gene: -
v_gene: TRBV19
CDR3nt: TGTGCCAGTCTACCCGGTAGCAATCAGCCCCAGCATTTT
CDR3aa: CASLPGSNQPQHF

abundance: -
j_gene: TRBJ1-2
d_gene: -
v_gene: TRBV5-1
CDR3nt: TGCGCCAGCAGCTTCTCAGGTGGCTATGGCTACACCTTC
CDR3aa: CASSFSGGYGYTF

abundance: few
j_gene: TRBJ2-1
d_gene: -
v_gene: TRBV7-3
CDR3nt: TGTGCCAGCAGCTTAGGAGGACAGCACAATGAGCAGTTCTTC
CDR3aa: CASSLGGQHNEQFF

abundance: -
j_gene: TRBJ2-7
d_gene: -
v_gene: TRBV30
CDR3nt: TGTGCCTGGAGTGTAGGACAGACCGAGCAGTACTTC
CDR3aa: CAWSVGQTEQYF

abundance: few
j_gene: TRBJ2-1
d_gene: TRBD1
v_gene: TRBV7-8
CDR3nt: TGTGCCAGCAGCACGGACTCCGGGACAGGGGATTCGTTTAGCTCCTACAATGAGCAGTTCTTC
CDR3aa: CASSTDSGTGDSFSSYNEQFF

abundance: few
j_gene: TRBJ2-1
d_gene: TRBD2
v_gene: TRBV30
CDR3nt: TGTGCCTGGAGTGGACTAGCGGGAGCTGAGCAGTTCTTC
CDR3aa: CAWSGLAGAEQFF

abundance: few
j_gene: TRBJ2-2
d_gene: -
v_gene: TRBV12-5
CDR3nt: TGTGCTAGTGGTTTGGTTCAGGGTACCGGGGAGCTGTTTTTT
CDR3aa: CASGLVQGTGELFF

abundance: -
j_gene: TRBJ2-1
d_gene: TRBD2
v_gene: TRBV9
CDR3nt: TGTGCCAGCAGCGTAGAATCTAGCGGGAGGGCCAATGAGCAGTTCTTC
CDR3aa: CASSVESSGRANEQFF

abundance: few
j_gene: TRBJ2-5
d_gene: -
v_gene: TRBV7-2
CDR3nt: TGTGCCAGCAGCTTAGCAGGGGTTGGAGAGACCCAGTACTTC
CDR3aa: CASSLAGVGETQYF

abundance: few
j_gene: TRBJ2-5
d_gene: TRBD1
v_gene: TRBV29-1
CDR3nt: TGCAGCGTTGAGGACAGGGGGAAGGAGACCCAGTACTTC
CDR3aa: CSVEDRGKETQYF

abundance: -
j_gene: TRBJ2-1
d_gene: TRBD2
v_gene: TRBV7-3
CDR3nt: TGTGCCAGCAGCGCGACTAGCGGGAGGGTCTATGAGCAGTTCTTC
CDR3aa: CASSATSGRVYEQFF

abundance: -
j_gene: TRBJ1-5
d_gene: TRBD1
v_gene: TRBV30
CDR3nt: TGTGCCTGGAGTGTAGGTTCAGGGGGCGGCAATCAGCCCCAGCATTTT
CDR3aa: CAWSVGSGGGNQPQHF

abundance: -
j_gene: TRBJ2-3
d_gene: TRBD2
v_gene: TRBV5-1
CDR3nt: TGCGCCAGCAGCTCTATAGCGGGAAGCCTAGATACGCAGTATTTT
CDR3aa: CASSSIAGSLDTQYF

abundance: -
j_gene: TRBJ1-4
d_gene: TRBD1
v_gene: TRBV29-1
CDR3nt: TGCAGCGTCCGAGTTTGGGGGACAGCTAATGAAAAACTGTTTTTT
CDR3aa: CSVRVWGTANEKLFF

abundance: -
j_gene: TRBJ2-7
d_gene: TRBD1
v_gene: TRBV5-4
CDR3nt: TGTGCCAGCGAGACACAGGGGTTGTTGGGGTTCTCCTCCTACGAGCAGTACTTC
CDR3aa: CASETQGLLGFSSYEQYF

abundance: few
j_gene: TRBJ1-5
d_gene: -
v_gene: TRBV5-6
CDR3nt: TGTGCCAGCAGCTTGAGACGGGGCAATCAGCCCCAGCATTTT
CDR3aa: CASSLRRGNQPQHF

abundance: -
j_gene: TRBJ1-5
d_gene: -
v_gene: TRBV2
CDR3nt: TGTGCCAGCAGGGAAAGGGGTTTGGGGAGCAATCAGCCCCAGCATTTT
CDR3aa: CASRERGLGSNQPQHF

abundance: -
j_gene: TRBJ1-1
d_gene: -
v_gene: TRBV18
CDR3nt: TGTGCCAGCTCACCAATCGGGAACACTGAAGCTTTCTTT
CDR3aa: CASSPIGNTEAFF

abundance: -
j_gene: TRBJ2-5
d_gene: -
v_gene: TRBV30
CDR3nt: TGTGCCTGGGGAGGGGCAAGAGCTTCAGAGACCCAGTACTTC
CDR3aa: CAWGGARASETQYF

abundance: once
j_gene: TRBJ2-7
d_gene: TRBD2
v_gene: TRBV6-1
CDR3nt: TGTGCCAGCAGTGAAGCTAGCGGGAGCTTCTACGAGCAGTACTTC
CDR3aa: CASSEASGSFYEQYF

abundance: few
j_gene: TRBJ1-3
d_gene: TRBD1
v_gene: TRBV29-1
CDR3nt: TGCAGCGTTGCGGAGGGGGCCGGTGGAAACACCATATATTTT
CDR3aa: CSVAEGAGGNTIYF

abundance: few
j_gene: TRBJ1-1
d_gene: -
v_gene: TRBV25-1
CDR3nt: TGTGCCAGCAGTCAGCAGGGAGGCACTGAAGCTTTCTTT
CDR3aa: CASSQQGGTEAFF

abundance: -
j_gene: TRBJ2-5
d_gene: -
v_gene: TRBV7-9
CDR3nt: TGTGCCAGCAGCCGTACAGGGTGGGAGACCCAGTACTTC
CDR3aa: CASSRTGWETQYF

abundance: few
j_gene: TRBJ2-7
d_gene: -
v_gene: TRBV2
CDR3nt: TGTGCCAGCAGTAGGTCCGGGGGTAGGGGCTTC
CDR3aa: CASSRSGGRGF

abundance: -
j_gene: TRBJ2-3
d_gene: TRBD2
v_gene: TRBV19
CDR3nt: TGTGCCAGTAGTAGCCGACTAGCGGGAGCAGCAGATACGCAGTATTTT
CDR3aa: CASSSRLAGAADTQYF

abundance: few
j_gene: TRBJ1-2
d_gene: TRBD1
v_gene: TRBV29-1
CDR3nt: TGCAGCGTAGTGCAGGGGGCCTATGGCTACACCTTC
CDR3aa: CSVVQGAYGYTF

abundance: few
j_gene: TRBJ2-1
d_gene: -
v_gene: TRBV5-1
CDR3nt: TGCGCCAGCAGCCCCCCGGGAGATGAGCAGTTCTTC
CDR3aa: CASSPPGDEQFF